The 17 T cell receptor beta chains below were found in one sample sequenced in a study of T-cell reconstitution after alpha-beta-depleted transplantation in children. Molecular barcoding with unique molecular identifiers was used for the TCRbeta library. TCRdb fed the PCR reads into MiXCR, producing one record per CDR3 protein. This table has almost 500,000 distinct CDR3 sequences, around 12% appearing once. The sample here was PBMCs from the stem cell graft donor, taken from the stem cell graft. The receptors shown here come from a human donor who donated a stem cell graft to a child with combined immunodeficiency.

This sequence joins TRBV5-1 and TRBJ2-3; D perhaps matches TRBD1 (6 bases). Germline V CDR1 and CDR2: SGHRS, YFSETQ. The CDR3 contains 15 residues. V lost 4 bases to trimming and J lost 5 bases, with 17 bases between them. This CDR3 reads CASSPTDSLGDTQYF. DNA for the CDR3: TGCGCCAGCAGCCCAACGGACAGTCTCGGAGATACGCAGTATTTT.

The chain employs TRBV6-1 and TRBJ2-2, with 10 bases fitting TRBD2. There are 15 residues in the CDR3. With 5 bases clipped from V and 6 bases from J, the junction kept 6 bases outside the gene matches. The germline gives CDR1 MNHNS, CDR2 SASEGT. The CDR3 coding sequence is TGTGCCAGCAGTCAGGCTAGCGGGAGTCCCGGGGAGCTGTTTTTT. Protein product: CASSQASGSPGELFF.

This clonotype has a count of ten or more. The rearrangement links TRBV29-1 to TRBJ2-3; 7 nucleotides agree with TRBD1. Germline CDR1 reads SQVTM; CDR2 reads ANQGSEA. The V gene end was trimmed by 4 bases and the J gene end by 6 bases; junction bases not matched to a gene: 4. This CDR3 is built from 12 residues. CDR3 region: CSVGRGQDTQYF. In nucleotides, the CDR3 is TGCAGCGTTGGCAGGGGACAGGATACGCAGTATTTT.

This clonotype appeared many times. The chain has TRBV12-3 or TRBV12-4 and TRBJ2-5; D perhaps matches TRBD2 (9 bases). The length of the CDR3 is 14 residues. The V gene lost 6 bases and the J gene lost 4 bases, with 15 bases spanning the gap. The CDR3 protein is CASSRGREGETQYF. For the CDR3, the DNA is TGTGCCAGCAGCAGGGGGCGGGAGGGAGAGACCCAGTACTTC.

This chain uses TRBV5-1 with TRBJ1-1; D is possibly TRBD1 (6 bases). Germline CDR1 is SGHRS and CDR2 is YFSETQ. V lost 5 bases to trimming and J lost 1 base, with 12 bases between them. This CDR3 has 14 residues. The CDR3, as DNA: TGCGCCAGCAGAGACAGGCCGGAGAACACTGAAGCTTTCTTT. Its translation is CASRDRPENTEAFF.

This clonotype was seen a handful of times. The gene calls are TRBV6-1 and TRBJ2-5; D call uncertain. This CDR3 region has 15 residues. CDR1 is MNHNS, CDR2 SASEGT, per germline. V was clipped by 6 bases and J by 4 bases, with 18 bases between them. In DNA, the CDR3 is TGTGCCAGCAGGTCCGGTGGTCGGGTAGGAGAGACCCAGTACTTC. Protein: CASRSGGRVGETQYF.

This clonotype occurred many times. This chain uses TRBV20-1 with TRBJ2-7; the D gene is possibly TRBD1 (6 bases). Trimming removed 1 base at V and 2 bases at J, with 6 bases between. The CDR3 extends over 12 amino acids. The germline gives CDR1 DFQATT, CDR2 SNEGSKA (reference sequence). CDR3 nucleotides: TGCAGTGCTAGAGGGACAGCCTACGAGCAGTACTTC. The encoded protein is CSARGTAYEQYF.

The chain has TRBV12-3 or TRBV12-4 and TRBJ2-4, with a weak D call TRBD2 (6 bases). V lost 3 bases and J 9 bases, leaving 12 bases between the germline ends. CDR3 length: 13 residues. The CDR3 DNA is TGTGCCAGCAGTTTGGGGGGTAGGGGCATTCAGTACTTC. Its translation is CASSLGGRGIQYF.

This clonotype occurred many times. The rearrangement links TRBV5-5 to TRBJ2-3; D is unclear. The V end lost 1 base, the J end lost 0 bases, and 9 bases lay between the germline ends. This CDR3 contains 15 residues. Germline CDR1 is SGHKS and CDR2 is YYEKEE (reference sequence). CDR3 bases: TGTGCCAGCAGCTTGTCCAGGTATAGCACAGATACGCAGTATTTT. This sequence encodes CASSLSRYSTDTQYF.

This clonotype has ten or more counts. The chain joins TRBV29-1 to TRBJ1-2; the match to TRBD1 covers 8 bases. Germline-derived CDR1 and CDR2 are SQVTM and ANQGSEA. The junction had 13 bases not matched to a gene; V was cut back by 3 bases and J by 4 bases. The CDR3 covers 16 residues. For the CDR3, the DNA is TGCAGCGTTGACACTACCGGGACAGGCGGAGGCTATGGCTACACCTTC. It specifies CSVDTTGTGGGYGYTF.

This clonotype has just a few counts. J is TRBJ2-3 and V is TRBV7-9; perhaps TRBD2 as D (5 bases). CDR3 length equals 14 residues. Germline V lookup: CDR1 SEHNR, CDR2 FQNEAQ (reference sequence). Trimming took 2 bases from V and 0 from J, leaving 6 bases between them. The DNA of the CDR3 is TGTGCCAGCAGCTTATGGGAGAGCACAGATACGCAGTATTTT. Translated, it gives CASSLWESTDTQYF.

This clonotype was counted between two and nine times. The rearrangement uses TRBV4-3 and TRBJ2-5; D call uncertain. V shed 0 bases and J shed 0 bases, with 8 bases lying between them. CDR3 length: 15 residues. Germline V CDR1 and CDR2: LGHNA, YSLEER. DNA for the CDR3: TGCGCCAGCAGCCAAGATATAAGACACCAAGAGACCCAGTACTTC. This gives the protein CASSQDIRHQETQYF.

This clonotype was picked up many times. At one of its ends the junction is not consistent with the germline gene, which may arise from a read error. This chain uses TRBV20-1 with TRBJ2-4; 15 bases map to TRBD2. Germline CDR1 DFQATT, CDR2 SNEGSKA (reference sequence). The CDR3 consists of 14 residues. The CDR3 loop reads CSATSGLAGGGAHF. In DNA form, the CDR3 reads TGCAGTGCAACCTCGGGACTAGCGGGAGGAGGAGCGCACTTC.

There are a few counts of this clonotype. V gene TRBV12-3 or TRBV12-4 combines with J gene TRBJ2-2; 9 nucleotides line up with TRBD1. This CDR3 has 15 amino acids. V was clipped by 4 bases and J by 5 bases; unmatched bases: 5. CDR3 DNA sequence: TGTGCCAGCAGTTGGAACAGGGGGCGTACCGGGGAGCTGTTTTTT. It encodes CASSWNRGRTGELFF.

This chain uses TRBV25-1 with TRBJ1-4, with TRBD1 identical over 8 bases. Germline CDR1 is MGHDK and CDR2 is SYGVNS. CDR3 length equals 16 residues. The V segment lost 4 bases and the J segment 8 bases; nucleotides outside the gene matches: 12. CDR3 sequence (DNA): TGTGCCAGCAGTGCATCAGGGGGCCAGGAGAGGGAAAAACTGTTTTTT. Residues: CASSASGGQEREKLFF.

Note on this clonotype: Just one base apart from a much larger clone, this may be a read error. The chain is built from TRBV3-1 and TRBJ2-2; a weak D match, TRBD2 (6 bases). The V gene's germline CDR1 is LGHDT and CDR2 YNNKEL (reference sequence). This CDR3 comprises 17 residues. CDR3 protein: CATSQDGTPPPTGELFF. Here the CDR3 DNA reads TGTGCCACCAGCCAAGACGGGACTCCCCCTCCCACCGGGGAGCTGTTTTTT.

In its sample, this clonotype was seen a few times. The chain links TRBV4-1 to TRBJ1-3; 8 nucleotides agree with TRBD1. The CDR3 totals 15 residues. Germline lookup yields CDR1 MGHRA and CDR2 YSYEKL. Trimming took 4 bases from V and 4 from J; bases not matched to a gene: 6. The CDR3 region is CASSLRGQGGNTIYF. CDR3 coding DNA: TGCGCCAGCAGCCTCCGTGGACAGGGCGGAAACACCATATATTTT.